The next 21 T cell receptor beta chains were all read from a single sample in a study of T cell repertoires in cytomegalovirus infection. TCRdb re-derived calls from the reads in MiXCR, one entry per CDR3 protein. Here the sample spans around 440,000 distinct CDR3 sequences, around 11% being singletons. The sequencing sample was made of PBMCs. These receptors were obtained from a human donor in good health (CMV status not recorded). Some clones in this sample may be carry-over from other donors' samples.

There are a few counts of this clonotype. The chain couples TRBV7-2 to TRBJ2-1; weak D call: TRBD1 (6 bases). The germline V and J ends were trimmed by 5 bases and 0 bases, with 8 bases remaining between them. Germline V lookup: CDR1 SGHTA, CDR2 FQGNSA. The length of the CDR3 is 14 residues. CDR3 sequence reads: CASSRDNSYNEQFF. The DNA of the CDR3 is TGTGCCAGCAGCCGGGACAACTCCTACAATGAGCAGTTCTTC. The variable domain in full, with the rest retrieved from reference TRBV7-2 and TRBJ2-1, is GAGVSQSPSNKVTEKGKDVELRCDPISGHTALYWYRQSLGQGLEFLIYFQGNSAPDKSGLPSDRFSAERTGGSVSTLTIQRTQQEDSAVYLCASSRDNSYNEQFFGPGTRLTVL.

Concerning this clonotype: A read error is possible here, since a much larger clone lies one base away. This chain uses TRBV10-3 with TRBJ1-5, with 9 bases matching TRBD1. V trimming: 8 bases; J trimming: 5 bases; junction bases outside the gene matches: 7. The germline CDR1 and CDR2 sequences are ENHRY and SYGVKD. The CDR3 sequence is 14 residues long. Here the CDR3 reads CAIGGTGSDQPQHF. Here the CDR3 DNA reads TGTGCCATCGGGGGGACAGGGAGCGATCAGCCCCAGCATTTT.

The rearrangement links TRBV19 to TRBJ1-1, with TRBD1 matching over 7 bases. Germline CDR1 reads LNHDA; CDR2 reads SQIVND (reference sequence). The V and J ends lost 6 bases and 5 bases, in that order; junction bases with no gene match: 12. The CDR3 has 15 residues. The CDR3 loop is CASSPGQLDGTEAFF. The CDR3 DNA sequence: TGTGCCAGTAGCCCGGGACAGCTAGATGGTACTGAAGCTTTCTTT.

This clonotype was seen at least ten times. CDR3 bases: TGTGCCAGCAGCGCGACAGGGGTTCCCCAAGAGACCCAGTACTTC. Protein sequence: CASSATGVPQETQYF. The chain is built from TRBV7-3 and TRBJ2-5; 8 bases are shared with TRBD1. The V and J ends lost 5 bases and 1 base, in that order; junction bases with no gene match: 6. Germline V gene lookup returns CDR1 SGHTA and CDR2 FQGTGA. The CDR3 runs to 15 residues.

In this sample, this clonotype turned up many times. CDR3 sequence reads: CSVRDAGDVKETQYF. The CDR3 bases are TGCAGTGTGAGAGACGCGGGAGATGTTAAAGAGACCCAGTACTTC. The chain has TRBV20-1 and TRBJ2-5; 7 bases agree with TRBD2. Germline values: CDR1 DFQATT, CDR2 SNEGSKA (reference sequence). There are 15 residues in the CDR3. J lost 3 bases, V lost 7 bases, and 14 bases had no gene match.

Concerning this clonotype itself: This could be a read error, since a much larger clone is one nucleotide away. This likely comes from a read error, as the CDR3 has no conserved phenylalanine or tryptophan at its end. The chain links TRBV10-3 to TRBJ1-3, with D possibly being TRBD1 (6 bases). V was trimmed by 3 bases and J by 4 bases, leaving 13 bases between them. CDR3 length: 15 residues. CDR1 and CDR2 from the germline V gene are ENHRY and SYGVKD. CDR3: CAISEGGSLGNTIYS. CDR3 nucleotide sequence: TGTGCCATCAGTGAAGGGGGGTCGTTGGGAAACACCATATATTCT.

This clonotype appeared many times. The chain recombines TRBV10-2 with TRBJ2-3; D ambiguous. CDR1 and CDR2 from the germline V gene are WSHSY and SAAADI. V gave up 2 bases and J gave up 5 bases, with 8 bases separating them. CDR3 length: 13 amino acids. CDR3 in amino acids: CASSEPRGDTQYF. The CDR3 DNA reads TGCGCCAGCAGTGAGCCCCGTGGAGATACGCAGTATTTT.

The chain joins TRBV4-2 to TRBJ1-1; TRBD1 agrees at 10 bases. Germline trimming cut 3 bases from V and 4 bases from J; bases unmatched to any gene: 11. The CDR3 contains 17 residues. CDR1 and CDR2 from the germline V gene are LGHNA and YNFKEQ. CDR3 loop: CASSHPAKTGGGTEAFF. CDR3 sequence (DNA): TGTGCCAGCAGCCACCCCGCGAAGACAGGGGGCGGCACTGAAGCTTTCTTT.

The rearrangement links TRBV20-1 to TRBJ2-2; maybe TRBD2 (6 bases). The germline V gene has CDR1 DFQATT and CDR2 SNEGSKA (reference sequence). The CDR3 contains 17 residues. V was clipped by 0 bases and J by 2 bases, with 16 bases between them. In nucleotides, the CDR3 is TGCAGTGCTAGAGACGAACCCGGGACTGATAACACCGGGGAGCTGTTTTTT. Protein product: CSARDEPGTDNTGELFF.

This clonotype was observed at least ten times. V usage is TRBV6-1 and J usage is TRBJ2-7, with TRBD1 identical over 8 bases. Germline CDR1 and CDR2: MNHNS and SASEGT. V lost 5 bases to trimming and J lost 2 bases; unmatched junction nucleotides: 14. This CDR3 is built from 17 residues. The CDR3 spells CASSLLPPGQVTYEQYF. DNA for the CDR3: TGTGCCAGCAGTTTACTTCCTCCGGGACAGGTAACCTACGAGCAGTACTTC.

This clonotype was recorded at least ten times. The chain carries TRBV12-3 or TRBV12-4 and TRBJ2-5, with 8 bases that match TRBD2. The CDR3 extends over 15 amino acids. The V gene end was trimmed by 5 bases and the J gene end by 3 bases; junction bases not matched to a gene: 8. CDR3 in DNA: TGTGCCAGCAGTACCTCCTCGGGGGGGAAAGAGACCCAGTACTTC. This gives the protein CASSTSSGGKETQYF.

Here the CDR3 reads CASTGRTPYEQYF. For the CDR3, the DNA is TGCGCCAGCACAGGACGTACCCCCTACGAGCAGTACTTC. V gene TRBV5-1 combines with J gene TRBJ2-7; no clear D. This CDR3 region has 13 residues. V lost 6 bases to trimming and J lost 2 bases, with 12 bases between them. Germline V gene data show CDR1 as SGHRS and CDR2 as YFSETQ.

This clonotype was detected ten times or more. The CDR3 coding sequence is TGCGCCAGCAGCTTGGCCCGGACTAGCGGGGGCACAGATACGCAGTATTTT. Its protein product is CASSLARTSGGTDTQYF. This sequence joins TRBV5-1 and TRBJ2-3, with 12 bases identical to TRBD2. The V gene end was trimmed by 0 bases and the J gene end by 1 base; junction bases not matched to a gene: 3. Germline V gene sequence: CDR1 SGHRS, CDR2 YFSETQ. The CDR3 is made up of 17 amino acids.

This clonotype has ten or more counts. The chain employs TRBV5-1 and TRBJ2-3; tentative D call: TRBD2 (5 bases). The germline V gene encodes CDR1 SGHRS and CDR2 YFSETQ. V lost 7 bases and J lost 2, with 11 bases in between. The CDR3 length is 13 residues. CDR3 loop: CASGSVNTDTQYF. The DNA of the CDR3 is TGCGCCAGCGGTAGCGTGAACACAGATACGCAGTATTTT.

This clonotype has more than one count but fewer than ten. The CDR3 DNA is TGTGCCAGCAGCCACCGCCCGGGAAACTATGGCTACACCTTC. Amino acids: CASSHRPGNYGYTF. The J gene is TRBJ1-2, the V gene TRBV14; D is undetermined. CDR1 is SGHDN and CDR2 is FVKESK in the germline V gene. The CDR3 totals 14 residues. V gave up 3 bases and J gave up 2 bases, with 10 bases separating them.

This clonotype was observed a handful of times. The chain has TRBV20-1 and TRBJ1-2, with 12 bases fitting TRBD1. Germline values: CDR1 DFQATT, CDR2 SNEGSKA (reference sequence). This CDR3 has 14 amino acids. Germline trimming cut 5 bases from V and 7 bases from J; bases unmatched to any gene: 8. The CDR3 loop is CSAPAGQGASGYTF. In nucleotides, the CDR3 is TGCAGTGCTCCAGCGGGACAGGGGGCTTCTGGCTACACCTTC.

The CDR3 sequence is CASSSTGADTQYF. The CDR3 nucleotides read TGTGCCAGCAGTTCTACGGGGGCAGATACGCAGTATTTT. V is TRBV12-3 or TRBV12-4 and J is TRBJ2-3; the D gene is possibly TRBD2 (6 bases). Trimming pared 4 bases from V and 4 bases from J, leaving 9 bases between. The CDR3 is 13 amino acids.

This clonotype was detected ten times or more. V usage is TRBV25-1 and J usage is TRBJ1-3; D is unresolved. CDR3 size: 11 residues. The germline V and J ends were trimmed by 10 bases and 2 bases, with 6 bases remaining between them. The germline gives CDR1 MGHDK, CDR2 SYGVNS. CDR3 sequence: CATGPGNTIYF. DNA of the CDR3: TGTGCCACCGGGCCTGGAAACACCATATATTTT. The full variable domain, its missing parts supplied by reference TRBV25-1 and TRBJ1-3, is EADIYQTPRYLVIGTGKKITLECSQTMGHDKMYWYQQDPGMELHLIHYSYGVNSTEKGDLSSESTVSRIRTEHFPLTLESARPSHTSQYLCATGPGNTIYFGEGSWLTVV.

This clonotype was observed many times. This chain joins TRBV7-9 and TRBJ1-1; 7 bases align to TRBD1. Germline V lookup: CDR1 SEHNR, CDR2 FQNEAQ (reference sequence). With 8 bases clipped from V and 0 bases from J, the junction kept 12 bases outside the gene matches. The CDR3 is made up of 16 amino acids. The CDR3 bases are TGTGCCAGCCGGTCAGGGGGAACCGAGATGAACACTGAAGCTTTCTTT. This translates into CASRSGGTEMNTEAFF.

Many counts were recorded for this clonotype. The chain has TRBV28 and TRBJ1-1; 9 bases align to TRBD1. J lost 2 bases, V lost 5 bases, and 9 bases had no gene match. Germline CDR1 MDHEN, CDR2 SYDVKM. The CDR3 spans 16 residues. In DNA, the CDR3 is TGTGCCAGCAGTCCCATACAGGGGGCGCAAAACACTGAAGCTTTCTTT. It codes for CASSPIQGAQNTEAFF.

This clonotype was picked up many times. V is TRBV12-3 or TRBV12-4 and J is TRBJ1-1; maybe TRBD1 (6 bases). The V gene lost 6 bases and the J gene lost 1 base, with 12 bases spanning the gap. This CDR3 is built from 14 residues. The CDR3 sequence: CASRLGAENTEAFF. CDR3 DNA: TGTGCCAGCAGATTGGGGGCGGAGAACACTGAAGCTTTCTTT.